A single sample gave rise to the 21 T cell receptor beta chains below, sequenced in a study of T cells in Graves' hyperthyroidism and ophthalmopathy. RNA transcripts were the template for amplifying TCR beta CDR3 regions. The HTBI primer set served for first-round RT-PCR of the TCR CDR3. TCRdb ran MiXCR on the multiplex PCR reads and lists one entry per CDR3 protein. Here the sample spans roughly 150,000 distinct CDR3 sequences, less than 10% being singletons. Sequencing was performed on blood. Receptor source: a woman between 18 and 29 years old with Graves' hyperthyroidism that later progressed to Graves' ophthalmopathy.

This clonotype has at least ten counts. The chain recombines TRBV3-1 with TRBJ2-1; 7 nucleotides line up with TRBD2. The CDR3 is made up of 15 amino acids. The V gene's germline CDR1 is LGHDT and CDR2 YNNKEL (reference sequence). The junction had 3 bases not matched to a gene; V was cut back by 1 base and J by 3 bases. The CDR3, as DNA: TGTGCCAGCAGCCAAGGGCGCGGGAGCTACAATGAGCAGTTCTTC. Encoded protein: CASSQGRGSYNEQFF.

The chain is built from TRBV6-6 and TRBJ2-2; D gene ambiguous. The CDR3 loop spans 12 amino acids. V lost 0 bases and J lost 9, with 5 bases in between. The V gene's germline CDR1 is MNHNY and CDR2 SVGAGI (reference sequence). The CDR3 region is CASSYSDRELFF. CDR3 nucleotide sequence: TGTGCCAGCAGTTACTCGGATAGGGAGCTGTTTTTT.

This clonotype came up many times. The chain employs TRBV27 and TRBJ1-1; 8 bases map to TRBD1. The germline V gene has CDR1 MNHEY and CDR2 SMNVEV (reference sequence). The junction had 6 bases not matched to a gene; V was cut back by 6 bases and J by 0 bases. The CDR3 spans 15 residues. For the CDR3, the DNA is TGTGCCAGCAGGGAGACAGGGGTGATGAACACTGAAGCTTTCTTT. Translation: CASRETGVMNTEAFF.

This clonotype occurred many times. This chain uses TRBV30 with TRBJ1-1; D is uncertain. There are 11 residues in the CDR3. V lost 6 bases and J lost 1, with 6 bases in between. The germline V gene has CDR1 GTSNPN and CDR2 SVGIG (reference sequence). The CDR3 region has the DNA TGTGCCTGTGTCCCGAACACTGAAGCTTTCTTT. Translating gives CACVPNTEAFF.

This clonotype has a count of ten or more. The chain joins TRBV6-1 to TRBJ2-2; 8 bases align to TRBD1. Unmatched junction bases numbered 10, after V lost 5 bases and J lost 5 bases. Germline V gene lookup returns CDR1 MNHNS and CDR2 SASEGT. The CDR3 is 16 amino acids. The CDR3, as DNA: TGTGCCAGCAGTAAGGGACAGGCGAGGAGAACCGGGGAGCTGTTTTTT. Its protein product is CASSKGQARRTGELFF.

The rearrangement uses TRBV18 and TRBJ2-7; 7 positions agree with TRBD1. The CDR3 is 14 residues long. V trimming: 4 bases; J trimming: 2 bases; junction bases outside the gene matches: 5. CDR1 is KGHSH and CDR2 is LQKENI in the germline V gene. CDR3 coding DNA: TGTGCCAGCTCACTTCTGGACAGGCCCTACGAGCAGTACTTC. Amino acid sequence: CASSLLDRPYEQYF.

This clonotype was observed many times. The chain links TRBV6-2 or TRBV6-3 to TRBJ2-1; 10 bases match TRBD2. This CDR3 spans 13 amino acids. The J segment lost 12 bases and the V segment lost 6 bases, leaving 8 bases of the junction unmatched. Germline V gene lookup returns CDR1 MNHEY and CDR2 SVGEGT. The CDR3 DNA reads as TGTGCCAGCAGGCCTTCTAGCGGGAGTAGGCAGTTCTTC. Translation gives CASRPSSGSRQFF.

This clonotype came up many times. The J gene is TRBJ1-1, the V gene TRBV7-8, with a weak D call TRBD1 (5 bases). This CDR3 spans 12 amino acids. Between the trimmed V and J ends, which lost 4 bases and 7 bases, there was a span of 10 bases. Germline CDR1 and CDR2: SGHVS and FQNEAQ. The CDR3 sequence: CASSYGTLEAFF. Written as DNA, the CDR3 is TGTGCCAGCAGCTACGGGACGCTTGAAGCTTTCTTT.

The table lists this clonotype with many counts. The CDR3 loop is CASSEVPGSSTDTQYF. CDR3 DNA sequence: TGTGCCAGCAGTGAAGTTCCAGGATCTAGCACAGATACGCAGTATTTT. The J gene is TRBJ2-3, the V gene TRBV6-1, with D unclear. The germline gives CDR1 MNHNS, CDR2 SASEGT. This CDR3 spans 16 amino acids. V lost 1 base, J lost 0 bases, and 11 bases lay in between.

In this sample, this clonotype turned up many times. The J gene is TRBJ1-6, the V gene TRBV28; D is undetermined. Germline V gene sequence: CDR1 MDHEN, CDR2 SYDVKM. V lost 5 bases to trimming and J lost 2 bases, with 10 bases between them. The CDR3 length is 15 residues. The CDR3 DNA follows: TGTGCCAGCAGTCCCGGGCCCACCTATAATTCACCCCTCCACTTT. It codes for CASSPGPTYNSPLHF.

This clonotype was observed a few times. CDR3 residues: CASSEYPTGTAYEQYF. CDR3 DNA: TGTGCCAGCAGTGAATATCCCACAGGCACAGCCTACGAGCAGTACTTC. V usage is TRBV25-1 and J usage is TRBJ2-7; weak D call: TRBD1 (5 bases). Trimming took 0 bases from V and 2 from J, leaving 14 bases between them. This CDR3 is built from 16 residues. Germline-derived CDR1 and CDR2 are MGHDK and SYGVNS.

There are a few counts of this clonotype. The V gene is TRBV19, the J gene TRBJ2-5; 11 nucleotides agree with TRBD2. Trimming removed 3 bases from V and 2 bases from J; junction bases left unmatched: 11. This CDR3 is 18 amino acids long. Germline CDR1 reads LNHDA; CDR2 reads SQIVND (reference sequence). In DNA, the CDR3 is TGTGCCAGTAGTATCCGAAAGGGGGGACTAGCGGCACAAGAGACCCAGTACTTC. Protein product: CASSIRKGGLAAQETQYF.

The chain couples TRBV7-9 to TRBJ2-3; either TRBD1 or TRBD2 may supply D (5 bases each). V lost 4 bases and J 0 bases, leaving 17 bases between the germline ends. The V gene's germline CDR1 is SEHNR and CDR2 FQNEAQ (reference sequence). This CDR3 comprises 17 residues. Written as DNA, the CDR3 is TGTGCCAGCAGCTACACAGAGGGAGACAGTAGCACAGATACGCAGTATTTT. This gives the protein CASSYTEGDSSTDTQYF.

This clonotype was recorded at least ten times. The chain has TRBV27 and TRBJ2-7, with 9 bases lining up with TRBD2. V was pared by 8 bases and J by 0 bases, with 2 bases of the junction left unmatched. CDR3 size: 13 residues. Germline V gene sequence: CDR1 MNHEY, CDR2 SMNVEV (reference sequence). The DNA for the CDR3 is TGTGCCAGCTTAGCGGGAGACTCCTACGAGCAGTACTTC. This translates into CASLAGDSYEQYF.

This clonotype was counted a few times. The CDR3 bases are TGTGCCAGCAGCTTATGGCAGAGGGAGAAGCACCAGCCCCAGCATTTT. It yields the protein CASSLWQREKHQPQHF. The chain joins TRBV7-9 to TRBJ1-5; the D is unclear. Deletions cut 2 bases from V and 7 bases from J, with 18 bases between. CDR1 is SEHNR and CDR2 is FQNEAQ in the germline V gene (reference sequence). There are 16 residues in the CDR3.

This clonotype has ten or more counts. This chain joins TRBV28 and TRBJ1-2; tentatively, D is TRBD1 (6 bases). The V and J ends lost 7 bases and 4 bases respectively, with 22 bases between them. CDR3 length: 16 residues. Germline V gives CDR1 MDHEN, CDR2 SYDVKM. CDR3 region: CASTMEGVGGSYGYTF. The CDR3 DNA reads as TGTGCCAGCACCATGGAAGGGGTCGGGGGCTCCTATGGCTACACCTTC.

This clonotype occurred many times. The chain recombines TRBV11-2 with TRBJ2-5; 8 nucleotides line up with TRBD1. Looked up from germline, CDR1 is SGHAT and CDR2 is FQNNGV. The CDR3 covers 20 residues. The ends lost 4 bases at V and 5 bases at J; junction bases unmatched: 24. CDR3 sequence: CASSYTLDITGGPFWETQYF. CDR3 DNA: TGTGCCAGCAGCTACACTTTAGACATCACAGGGGGACCATTCTGGGAGACCCAGTACTTC.

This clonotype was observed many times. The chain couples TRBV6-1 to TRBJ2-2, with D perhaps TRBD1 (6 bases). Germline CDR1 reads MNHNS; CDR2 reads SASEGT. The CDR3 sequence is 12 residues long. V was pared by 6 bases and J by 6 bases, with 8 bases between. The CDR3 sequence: CASRWGPGELFF. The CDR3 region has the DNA TGTGCCAGCAGATGGGGGCCCGGGGAGCTGTTTTTT.

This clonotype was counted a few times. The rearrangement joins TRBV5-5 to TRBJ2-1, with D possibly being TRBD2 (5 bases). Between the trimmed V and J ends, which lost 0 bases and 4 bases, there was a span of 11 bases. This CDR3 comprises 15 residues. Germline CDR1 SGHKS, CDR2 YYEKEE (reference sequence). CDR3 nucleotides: TGTGCCAGCAGCTTGGGATCCGGGGATTACAATGAGCAGTTCTTC. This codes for CASSLGSGDYNEQFF.

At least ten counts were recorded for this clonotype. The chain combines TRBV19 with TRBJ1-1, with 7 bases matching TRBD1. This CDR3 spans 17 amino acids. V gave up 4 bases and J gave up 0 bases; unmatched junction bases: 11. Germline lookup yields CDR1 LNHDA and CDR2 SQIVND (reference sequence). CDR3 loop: CASSNPGQLRMNTEAFF. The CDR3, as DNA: TGTGCCAGTAGTAACCCGGGACAGCTAAGAATGAACACTGAAGCTTTCTTT. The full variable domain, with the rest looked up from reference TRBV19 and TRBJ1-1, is DGGITQSPKYLFRKEGQNVTLSCEQNLNHDAMYWYRQDPGQGLRLIYYSQIVNDFQKGDIAEGYSVSREKKESFPLTVTSAQKNPTAFYLCASSNPGQLRMNTEAFFGQGTRLTVV.

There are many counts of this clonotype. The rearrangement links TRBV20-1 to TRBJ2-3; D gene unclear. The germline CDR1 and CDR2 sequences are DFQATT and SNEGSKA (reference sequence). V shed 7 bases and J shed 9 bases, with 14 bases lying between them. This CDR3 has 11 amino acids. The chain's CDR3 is CSVKSGETQYF. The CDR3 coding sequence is TGCAGTGTGAAGTCGGGTGAGACGCAGTATTTT.